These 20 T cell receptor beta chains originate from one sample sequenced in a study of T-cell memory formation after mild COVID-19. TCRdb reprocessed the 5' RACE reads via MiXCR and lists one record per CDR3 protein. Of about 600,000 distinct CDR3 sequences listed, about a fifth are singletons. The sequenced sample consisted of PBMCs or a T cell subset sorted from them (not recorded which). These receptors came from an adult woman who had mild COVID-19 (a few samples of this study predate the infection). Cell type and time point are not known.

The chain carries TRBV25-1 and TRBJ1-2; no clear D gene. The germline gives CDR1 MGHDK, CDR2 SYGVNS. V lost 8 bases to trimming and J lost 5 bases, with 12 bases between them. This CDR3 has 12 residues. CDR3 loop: CASGRIGYGYTF. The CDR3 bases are TGTGCCAGCGGGAGGATAGGATATGGCTACACCTTC.

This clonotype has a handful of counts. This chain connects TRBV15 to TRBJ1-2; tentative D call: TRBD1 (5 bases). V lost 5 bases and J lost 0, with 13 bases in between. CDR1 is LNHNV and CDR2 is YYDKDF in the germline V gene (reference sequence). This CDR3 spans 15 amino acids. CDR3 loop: CATSVGTLANYGYTF. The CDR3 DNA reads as TGTGCCACCAGCGTGGGGACTTTAGCTAACTATGGCTACACCTTC.

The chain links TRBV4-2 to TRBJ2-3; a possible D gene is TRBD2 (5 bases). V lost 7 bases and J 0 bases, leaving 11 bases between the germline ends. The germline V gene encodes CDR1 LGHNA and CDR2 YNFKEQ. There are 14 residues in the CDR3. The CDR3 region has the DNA TGTGCCAGCAAGGAAAGCGGTAGCACAGATACGCAGTATTTT. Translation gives CASKESGSTDTQYF.

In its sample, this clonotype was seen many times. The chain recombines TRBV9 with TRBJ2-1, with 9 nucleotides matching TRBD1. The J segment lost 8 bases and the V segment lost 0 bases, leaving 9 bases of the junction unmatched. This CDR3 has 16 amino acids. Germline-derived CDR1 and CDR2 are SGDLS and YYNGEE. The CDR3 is CASSVERDRVLDEQFF. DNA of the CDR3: TGTGCCAGCAGCGTAGAAAGGGACAGGGTGCTCGATGAGCAGTTCTTC.

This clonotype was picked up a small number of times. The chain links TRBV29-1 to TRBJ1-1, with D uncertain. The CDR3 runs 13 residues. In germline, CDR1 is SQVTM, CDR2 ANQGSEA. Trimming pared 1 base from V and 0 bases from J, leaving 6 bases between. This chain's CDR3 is CSVEGGVNTEAFF. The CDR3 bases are TGCAGCGTTGAAGGCGGGGTGAACACTGAAGCTTTCTTT.

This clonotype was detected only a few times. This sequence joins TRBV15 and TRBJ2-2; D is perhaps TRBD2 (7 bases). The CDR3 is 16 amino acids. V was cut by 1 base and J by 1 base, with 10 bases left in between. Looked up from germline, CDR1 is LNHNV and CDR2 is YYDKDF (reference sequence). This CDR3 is CATSRAGGQNTGELFF. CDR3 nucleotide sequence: TGTGCCACCAGCAGAGCGGGGGGACAGAACACCGGGGAGCTGTTTTTT.

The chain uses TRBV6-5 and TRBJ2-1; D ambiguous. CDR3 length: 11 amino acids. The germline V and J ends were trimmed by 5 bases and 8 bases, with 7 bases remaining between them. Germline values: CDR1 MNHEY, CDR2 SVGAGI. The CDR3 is CASSPGHEQFF. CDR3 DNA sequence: TGTGCCAGCAGTCCTGGTCATGAGCAGTTCTTC.

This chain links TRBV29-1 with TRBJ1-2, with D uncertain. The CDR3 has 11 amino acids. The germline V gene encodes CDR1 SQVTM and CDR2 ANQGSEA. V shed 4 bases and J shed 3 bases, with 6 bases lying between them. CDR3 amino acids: CSVGFHYGYTF. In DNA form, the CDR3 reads TGCAGCGTTGGATTTCACTATGGCTACACCTTC.

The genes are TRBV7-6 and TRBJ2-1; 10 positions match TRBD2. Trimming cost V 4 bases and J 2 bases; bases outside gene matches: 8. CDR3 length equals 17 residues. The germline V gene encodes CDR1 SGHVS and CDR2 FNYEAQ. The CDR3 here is CASSSLGAGGPYNEQFF. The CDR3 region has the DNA TGTGCCAGCAGCTCCCTCGGAGCGGGAGGGCCCTACAATGAGCAGTTCTTC.

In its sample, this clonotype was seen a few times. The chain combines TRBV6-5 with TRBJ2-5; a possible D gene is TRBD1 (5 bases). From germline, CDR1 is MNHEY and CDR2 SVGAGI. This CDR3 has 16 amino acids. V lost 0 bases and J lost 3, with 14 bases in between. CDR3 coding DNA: TGTGCCAGCAGTTACTCGTATCCAGGGCGAGAAGAGACCCAGTACTTC. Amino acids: CASSYSYPGREETQYF.

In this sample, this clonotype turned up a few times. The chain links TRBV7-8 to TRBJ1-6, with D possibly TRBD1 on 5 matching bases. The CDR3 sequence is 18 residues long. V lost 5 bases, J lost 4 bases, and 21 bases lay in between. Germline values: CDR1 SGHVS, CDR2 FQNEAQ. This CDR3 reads CASSSLEGLGDYNSPLHF. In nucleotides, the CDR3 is TGTGCCAGCAGCAGCTTAGAGGGCCTAGGGGATTATAATTCACCCCTCCACTTT.

CDR3 loop: CASSYKGFSTEAFF. As DNA, the CDR3 is TGTGCCAGCAGTTACAAGGGGTTCAGCACTGAAGCTTTCTTT. The chain links TRBV6-6 to TRBJ1-1, with TRBD1 as a possible D gene (5 bases). V shed 2 bases and J shed 4 bases, with 11 bases lying between them. Germline V gene sequence: CDR1 MNHNY, CDR2 SVGAGI (reference sequence). The CDR3 is 14 amino acids.

DNA for the CDR3: TGTGCCAGCAGTTCCCCCGATATCACTGAAGCTTTCTTT. The encoded protein is CASSSPDITEAFF. This sequence joins TRBV11-2 and TRBJ1-1, with unresolved D. Trimming removed 6 bases from V and 4 bases from J, with 12 bases in between. The germline CDR1 and CDR2 sequences are SGHAT and FQNNGV. The CDR3 loop spans 13 amino acids.

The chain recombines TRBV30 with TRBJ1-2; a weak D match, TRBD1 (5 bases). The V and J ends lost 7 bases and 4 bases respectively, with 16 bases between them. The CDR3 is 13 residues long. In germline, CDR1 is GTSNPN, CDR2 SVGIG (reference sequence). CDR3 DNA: TGTGCCTCTAGCAAGGGGTCGGGCTATGGCTACACCTTC. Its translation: CASSKGSGYGYTF.

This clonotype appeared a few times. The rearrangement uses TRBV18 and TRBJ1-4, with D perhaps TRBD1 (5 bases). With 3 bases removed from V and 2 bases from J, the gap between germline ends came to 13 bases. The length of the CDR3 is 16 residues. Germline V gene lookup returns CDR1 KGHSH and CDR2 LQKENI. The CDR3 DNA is TGTGCCAGCTCACCCTCAGGGTATTTCACTAATGAAAAACTGTTTTTT. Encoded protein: CASSPSGYFTNEKLFF.

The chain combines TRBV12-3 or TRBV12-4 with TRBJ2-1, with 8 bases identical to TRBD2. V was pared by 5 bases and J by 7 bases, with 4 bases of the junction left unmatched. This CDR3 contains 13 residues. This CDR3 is CASSRTSFNEQFF. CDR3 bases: TGTGCCAGCAGTAGGACTAGCTTTAATGAGCAGTTCTTC.

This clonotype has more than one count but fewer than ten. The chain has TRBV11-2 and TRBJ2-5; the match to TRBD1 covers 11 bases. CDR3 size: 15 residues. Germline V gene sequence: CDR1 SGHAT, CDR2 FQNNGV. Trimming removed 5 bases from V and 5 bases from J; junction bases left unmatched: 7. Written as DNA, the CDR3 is TGTGCCAGCAGCCTAGGACAGGGGGCGCGTGAGACCCAGTACTTC. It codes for CASSLGQGARETQYF.

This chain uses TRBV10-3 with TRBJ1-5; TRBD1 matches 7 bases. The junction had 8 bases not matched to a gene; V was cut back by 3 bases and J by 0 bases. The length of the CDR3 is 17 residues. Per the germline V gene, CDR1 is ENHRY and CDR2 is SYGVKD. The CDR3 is CAISDSKQGNSNQPQHF. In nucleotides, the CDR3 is TGTGCCATCAGTGATTCCAAACAGGGGAATAGCAATCAGCCCCAGCATTTT.

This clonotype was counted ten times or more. The CDR3: CASSYGLRDNEAFF. In DNA, the CDR3 is TGTGCCAGCAGTTACGGTCTCCGGGACAACGAAGCTTTCTTT. The chain links TRBV6-5 to TRBJ1-1; TRBD1 is a possible D gene (6 bases). CDR3 length: 14 amino acids. Germline-derived CDR1 and CDR2 are MNHEY and SVGAGI. Trimming shortened V by 2 bases and J by 8 bases, and 15 bases separated the two germline ends.

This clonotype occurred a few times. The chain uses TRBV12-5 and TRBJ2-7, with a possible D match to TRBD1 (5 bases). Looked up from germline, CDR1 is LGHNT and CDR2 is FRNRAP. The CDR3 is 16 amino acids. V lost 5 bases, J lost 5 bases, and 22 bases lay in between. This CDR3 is CASGINLRSQDHEQYF. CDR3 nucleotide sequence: TGTGCTAGTGGTATAAACTTGCGGTCACAGGACCACGAGCAGTACTTC.